This T cell receptor beta chain was retrieved from a study of T cells in Graves' hyperthyroidism and ophthalmopathy. Amplified regions were TCR beta CDR3 sequences from RNA transcripts. Carried out on the TCR CDR3, a first-round RT-PCR used the HTBI primer set. MiXCR, run by TCRdb on the multiplex PCR reads, gives a single entry per CDR3 protein. The table has about 840,000 distinct CDR3 sequences, 35% to 40% seen once. On this clonotype: Its target is unknown.

Findings and caveats of the study: Within blood appeared most thyroid clonotypes that had expanded above 0.001.

J lost 2 bases, V lost 8 bases, and 8 bases had no gene match. The CDR3 contains 15 residues. Germline values: CDR1 SNHLY, CDR2 FYNNEI. Diagnoses rested on clinical symptoms, serum thyroxine and TRAb, thyroid ultrasound and orbital computed tomography. PBMCs were obtained from 10 ml fresh peripheral blood. The sample was blood. The sequence derives from a man in his late teens or twenties with Graves' hyperthyroidism. The chain recombines TRBV2 with TRBJ2-7, with 11 bases lining up with TRBD2. The CDR3 bases are TGTGCCAGCCCGATCGGGACTAGCGGAACCTACGAGCAGTACTTC. Protein product: CASPIGTSGTYEQYF.